These 3 T cell receptor beta chains were sequenced from one sample in a study of shared clonotypes between healthy human individuals. The assay was immunoSEQ multiplex PCR, and TCRdb's table has in-frame clones only and misses some. The sample lists about 2 million clones; less than 95% were seen once. The naive CD8 fraction comprised CD45RO-negative cells positively selected for CCR7 and excluded terminally differentiated effector memory CD45RA+ cells. Sequencing was done on a sample of naive CD8+ T cells sorted from blood. The receptors stem from a man aged 18 to 35 in good health.

The V and J genes are TRBV7-9 and TRBJ1-1, with 12 bases lining up with TRBD1. V lost 4 bases and J lost 3; bases outside the gene matches: 3. CDR1 and CDR2 (germline): SEHNR, FQNEAQ (reference sequence). This CDR3 is built from 15 residues. The CDR3 is CASSSGQGADTEAFF. CDR3 DNA: TGTGCCAGCAGCTCGGGACAGGGGGCTGACACTGAAGCTTTCTTT.

The rearrangement links TRBV6-1 to TRBJ2-1, with D tentatively TRBD1 (6 bases). CDR1 is MNHNS, CDR2 SASEGT, per germline. Trimming removed 3 bases at V and 9 bases at J, with 15 bases between. This CDR3 region has 14 residues. The CDR3 spells CASSERRGWSEQFF. Here the CDR3 DNA reads TGTGCCAGCAGTGAGCGAAGGGGGTGGAGTGAGCAGTTCTTC.

The chain couples TRBV7-9 to TRBJ1-5, with 11 bases that match TRBD1. Germline trimming cut 4 bases from V and 8 bases from J; bases unmatched to any gene: 16. CDR1 and CDR2 from the germline V gene are SEHNR and FQNEAQ (reference sequence). This CDR3 has 18 residues. The CDR3 sequence is CASSSGTGGTDAFEPQHF. The CDR3 DNA is TGTGCCAGCAGCTCCGGGACAGGGGGAACAGATGCCTTTGAGCCCCAGCATTTT.